This TCR beta chain was obtained from a study of blood T cell repertoires in COVID-19. At the level of the study: T cells, B-cell-depleted T cells, or PBMCs supplied cDNA or gDNA.

Only in-frame clones appear in the TCRdb table, and some are missing; sequencing was by immunoSEQ multiplex PCR. Among 220,000 or so clones, around four fifths were seen once, and the ten largest hold 7% to 10%. The CDR3 totals 14 residues. Germline CDR1 reads SQVTM; CDR2 reads ANQGSEA. V dropped 7 bases and J dropped 0 bases, with 16 bases sitting between them. Those enrolled in Seattle joined during active infection and were followed longitudinally afterward. This receptor was identified in a woman of 80 years or more with COVID-19, enrolled during active disease. V and J are TRBV29-1 and TRBJ2-7, with D maybe TRBD1 (6 bases). The specimen sequenced was peripheral blood. CDR3 DNA sequence: TGCAGCGCGACGAAAGGGACATCCTCCTACGAGCAGTACTTC. Protein product: CSATKGTSSYEQYF.